This TCR beta chain appears in the sequencing data of a study of OX40 agonist ivuxolimab in advanced cancers. Study-wide findings and caveats: Within 6 weeks, CD4+ and CD8+ blood T cells expanded clonally at 0.1 to 3.0 mg/kg.

Here immunoSEQ multiplex PCR was the method, and the copy in TCRdb shows in-frame clones only, minus some. The sample includes around 70,000 clones, roughly 85% of them seen just once. Germline loops: CDR1 LGHNA, CDR2 YSLEER. Unmatched junction bases numbered 12, after V lost 5 bases and J lost 6 bases. The CDR3 sequence is 16 residues long. Concerning this clone itself: The antigen remains unidentified.

This TCR derives from an adult with an advanced solid tumor such as melanoma, head and neck, liver or kidney cancer. This specimen was CD4+ or CD8+ T cells sorted from blood, taken in a trial of the OX40 agonist ivuxolimab. The chain recombines TRBV4-3 with TRBJ2-3; 9 positions agree with TRBD2. The CDR3 nucleotides are TGCGCCAGCAGCTCCTCGCCGGGACTAGCCTCGGATACGCAGTATTTT. This translates into CASSSSPGLASDTQYF.